This TCR beta chain was sequenced for a study of stem cell transplantation in POMP-related autoinflammatory disease. As for the study in general: The study hypothesized thymoproteasome defects skew the TRB repertoire via impaired CD8+ selection. CD8+ T cells were low and CD4+ cells naive-skewed before transplant.

Study-level results: Fewer unique TRB V-J gene pairings were identified in patients with PRAID. Across all analyzed T-cell subsets, patients with PRAID tended toward reduced diversity and increased clonality.

About this clone itself: Its antigen is undetermined.

In germline, CDR1 is SEHNR, CDR2 FQNEAQ (reference sequence). V dropped 0 bases and J dropped 2; count of bases not matched to a gene: 0. The CDR3 runs to 14 residues. Prominent immunodeficiency with autoinflammation defined PRAID. Sequenced by immunoSEQ multiplex PCR; TCRdb stores in-frame clones only, minus some. The data contain around 11,000 clones, approximately 86% of them singletons. The receptor was derived from a human donor with POMP-related autoinflammation and immune dysregulation (PRAID). The chain couples TRBV7-9 to TRBJ2-5, with 7 bases identical to TRBD1. The specimen was CD8+ T cells from PBMCs, collected before stem cell transplantation. The CDR3 here is CASSLAGQQETQYF. CDR3 coding DNA: TGTGCCAGCAGCTTAGCGGGACAGCAAGAGACCCAGTACTTC.